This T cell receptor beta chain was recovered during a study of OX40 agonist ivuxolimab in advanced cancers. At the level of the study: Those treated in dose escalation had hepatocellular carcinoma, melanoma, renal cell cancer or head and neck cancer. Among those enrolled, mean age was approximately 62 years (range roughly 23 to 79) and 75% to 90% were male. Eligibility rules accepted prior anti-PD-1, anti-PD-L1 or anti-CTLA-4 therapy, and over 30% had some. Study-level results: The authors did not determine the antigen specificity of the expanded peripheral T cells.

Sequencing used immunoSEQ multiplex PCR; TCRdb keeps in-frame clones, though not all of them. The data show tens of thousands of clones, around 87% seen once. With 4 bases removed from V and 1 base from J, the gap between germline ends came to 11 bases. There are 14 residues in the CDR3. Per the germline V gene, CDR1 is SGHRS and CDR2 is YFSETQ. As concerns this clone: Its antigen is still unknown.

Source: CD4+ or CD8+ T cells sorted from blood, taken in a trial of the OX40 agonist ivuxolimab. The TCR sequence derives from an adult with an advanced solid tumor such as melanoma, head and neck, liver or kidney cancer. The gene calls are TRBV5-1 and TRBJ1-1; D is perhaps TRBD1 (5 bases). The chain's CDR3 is CASSQQAANTEAFF. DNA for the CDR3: TGCGCCAGCAGCCAACAGGCTGCGAACACTGAAGCTTTCTTT. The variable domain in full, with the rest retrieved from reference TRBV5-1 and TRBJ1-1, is KAGVTQTPRYLIKTRGQQVTLSCSPISGHRSVSWYQQTPGQGLQFLFEYFSETQRNKGNFPGRFSGRQFSNSRSEMNVSTLELGDSALYLCASSQQAANTEAFFGQGTRLTVV.